In this sample, the clone carrying this T cell receptor beta chain turned up a few times. The data belong to a study of T cells in narcolepsy. Per germline, CDR1 KGHSH and CDR2 LQKENI. This CDR3 spans 13 amino acids. Deletions cut 2 bases from V and 4 bases from J, with 7 bases between. The data were produced by immunoSEQ multiplex PCR, yet TCRdb's version contains in-frame clones alone and is incomplete. The data hold 25,000 or so clones, with approximately 85% observed a single time. Material: memory (CD45RA-) CD4+ T cells from blood. This receptor was obtained from a human donor in good health. The rearrangement uses TRBV18 and TRBJ2-3; D uncertain. The CDR3 spells CASSPGIADTQYF. As DNA, the CDR3 is TGTGCCAGCTCACCAGGTATCGCAGATACGCAGTATTTT.